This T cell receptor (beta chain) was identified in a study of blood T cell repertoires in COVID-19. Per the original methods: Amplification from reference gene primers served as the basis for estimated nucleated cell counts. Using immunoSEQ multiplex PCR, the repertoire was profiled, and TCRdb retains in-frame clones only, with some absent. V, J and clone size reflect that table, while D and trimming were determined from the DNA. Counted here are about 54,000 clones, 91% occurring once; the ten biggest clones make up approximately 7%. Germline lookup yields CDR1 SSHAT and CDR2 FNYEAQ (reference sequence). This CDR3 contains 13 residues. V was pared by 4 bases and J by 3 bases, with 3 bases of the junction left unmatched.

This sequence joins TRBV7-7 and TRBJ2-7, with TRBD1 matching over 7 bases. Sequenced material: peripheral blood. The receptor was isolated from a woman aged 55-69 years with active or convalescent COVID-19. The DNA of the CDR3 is TGTGCCAGCAGCTCGGGACAGTTCTACGAGCAGTACTTC. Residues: CASSSGQFYEQYF.